This T cell receptor (beta chain) was identified in a study of post-analysis software for immune sequencing data. V dropped 1 base and J dropped 6; count of bases not matched to a gene: 9. The CDR3 runs to 15 residues. About this clonotype: Its antigen is not identified.

Presence of unique molecular identifiers characterized the TCR beta cDNA libraries. Yield was approximately 500,000 cDNA molecules from about 1 to 10 million T cells. TCRdb fed the PCR reads into MiXCR, producing one record per CDR3 protein. This sample has around 770,000 distinct CDR3 sequences, with approximately 44% found just once. Study-wide results and limits: Higher frequency in patients than in controls was seen for five TRBV segments, with TRBV5-6, TRBV5-1 and TRBV20-1 among them.

The rearrangement links TRBV12-3 or TRBV12-4 to TRBJ2-7, with 7 bases matching TRBD2. Sequencing input: blood. The TCR originated in a girl aged 5-17 years with multiple sclerosis. CDR3 nucleotide sequence: TGTGCCAGCAGTTTAGGGGGAGGGGCGCGATCCGAGCAGTACTTC. This gives the protein CASSLGGGARSEQYF.